The entry below describes one TCR beta chain. These data come from a study of cytomegalovirus exposure and HLA in healthy donors. Study-wide background: Caucasian-associated ancestry cluster membership applied to about four fifths of approximately 420 genotyped donors.

The PCR was carried out with 60 Vbeta primers and 13 Jbeta primers. TCRdb's copy holds only in-frame clones and misses some; the assay was immunoSEQ multiplex PCR. In the table there are a few hundred thousand clones, approximately 83% of which are singletons. V lost 4 bases, J lost 9 bases, and 10 bases stayed unmatched. CDR3 length: 15 amino acids. Germline values: CDR1 LNHDA, CDR2 SQIVND (reference sequence). Material for sequencing was PBMCs. The chain couples TRBV19 to TRBJ2-1; TRBD1 agrees at 9 bases. This receptor was obtained from a girl aged 5-17 years in good health and CMV-seronegative. The CDR3 loop is CASSRAWDRVSEQFF. The CDR3 bases are TGTGCCAGTAGTAGGGCGTGGGACAGGGTTTCTGAGCAGTTCTTC.